These 21 T cell receptor beta chains were sequenced from one sample in a study of regulatory T cells in long-lasting Graves disease. This sample's time point: newly diagnosed GD, antithyroid drugs for less than 3 months. Researchers made the TCR library from RNA that was extracted from PBMCs. CDR3-region Arm-PCR and iRepertoire HTBI primers produced the TCR beta libraries. From the multiplex PCR reads, TCRdb called clonotypes with MiXCR, one entry per CDR3 protein. The profile covers hundreds of thousands of distinct CDR3 sequences, with roughly 13% appearing a single time and roughly 9.7% taken by the ten largest. The sample was also reused in another study, on T cells in Graves' hyperthyroidism and ophthalmopathy.

The sample in question was peripheral blood mononuclear cells (PBMCs), obtained at new diagnosis, from a patient treated with antithyroid drugs. These receptor sequences come from a man aged 30 to 45 with Graves disease.

In its sample, this clonotype was seen a few times. This chain connects TRBV5-6 to TRBJ2-2, with D unresolved. Trimming removed 7 bases at V and 4 bases at J, with 17 bases between. The CDR3 covers 15 residues. Germline CDR1 is SGHDT and CDR2 is YYEEEE. In DNA, the CDR3 is TGTGCCAGCGCACGGCAAGGAATTGGCACCGGGGAGCTGTTTTTT. Translated: CASARQGIGTGELFF.

The table lists this clonotype with a few counts. V is TRBV4-1 and J is TRBJ1-5, with D possibly TRBD1 on 5 matching bases. Germline loops: CDR1 MGHRA, CDR2 YSYEKL. The germline V and J ends were trimmed by 0 bases and 5 bases, with 8 bases remaining between them. There are 14 residues in the CDR3. Here the CDR3 reads CASSQETAHQPQHF. CDR3 DNA: TGCGCCAGCAGCCAAGAGACAGCTCATCAGCCCCAGCATTTT.

CDR3 sequence reads: CASSQGRIQYF. The CDR3 DNA reads as TGTGCCAGCAGCCAAGGGCGGATCCAGTACTTC. The chain links TRBV14 to TRBJ2-7; D gene uncertain. Germline V gene data show CDR1 as SGHDN and CDR2 as FVKESK. V lost 1 base and J 10 bases, leaving 8 bases between the germline ends. This CDR3 region has 11 residues.

The gene calls are TRBV10-3 and TRBJ2-1; D is uncertain. In germline, CDR1 is ENHRY, CDR2 SYGVKD. The V end lost 4 bases, the J end lost 7 bases, and 8 bases lay between the germline ends. This CDR3 is 12 amino acids long. The CDR3 spells CAISAGGNEQFF. CDR3 sequence (DNA): TGTGCCATCAGTGCGGGCGGAAATGAGCAGTTCTTC.

This clonotype turned up a few times. Possible read error: a much larger clone is one base away. This chain links TRBV12-3 or TRBV12-4 with TRBJ2-7; 7 bases are shared with TRBD2. The CDR3 covers 17 residues. V lost 11 bases to trimming and J lost 2 bases; unmatched junction nucleotides: 21. The CDR3 bases are TGTGCCTGCTTGGGCAGGGCGGCTAGCGGACCACCCTACGAGCAGTACTTC. Its protein product is CACLGRAASGPPYEQYF.

This clonotype was observed a handful of times. The gene calls are TRBV5-8 and TRBJ1-5, with a possible D match to TRBD1 (6 bases). The CDR3 sequence is 14 residues long. Trimming took off 3 bases at V and 9 bases at J, with 16 bases between the two ends. The germline CDR1 and CDR2 sequences are SGHTS and YDEGEE. Here the CDR3 DNA reads TGTGCCAGCAGCTCGGACAGTTCGGAGGGGCCCCAGCATTTT. Protein: CASSSDSSEGPQHF.

This clonotype was picked up many times. The J gene is TRBJ2-2, the V gene TRBV2, with TRBD1 matching 7 bases. The germline V gene encodes CDR1 SNHLY and CDR2 FYNNEI. The CDR3 is 17 residues long. Trimming took 4 bases from V and 0 from J; bases not matched to a gene: 8. The CDR3 bases are TGTGCCAGCAGTGGACCACAGGGGTTTGCGAACACCGGGGAGCTGTTTTTT. It encodes CASSGPQGFANTGELFF.

DNA for the CDR3: TGTGCCAGCAGTCCATTCGTCGGGAACGAGCAGTACTTC. Translated, it gives CASSPFVGNEQYF. This chain links TRBV7-9 with TRBJ2-7, with D maybe TRBD2 (5 bases). The germline V gene has CDR1 SEHNR and CDR2 FQNEAQ (reference sequence). Deletions cut 6 bases from V and 5 bases from J, with 14 bases between. CDR3 length: 13 amino acids.

This rearrangement joins TRBV5-6 to TRBJ1-2; D unresolved. Looked up from germline, CDR1 is SGHDT and CDR2 is YYEEEE. The CDR3 covers 13 residues. V lost 4 bases, J lost 3 bases, and 10 bases lay in between. CDR3 nucleotide sequence: TGTGCCAGCAGCCCTCTCCTGGACTATGGCTACACCTTC. This translates into CASSPLLDYGYTF. Supplemented by reference TRBV5-6 and TRBJ1-2, the full variable domain reads DAGVTQSPTHLIKTRGQQVTLRCSPKSGHDTVSWYQQALGQGPQFIFQYYEEEERQRGNFPDRFSGHQFPNYSSELNVNALLLGDSALYLCASSPLLDYGYTFGSGTRLTVV.

V usage is TRBV15 and J usage is TRBJ2-1, with a tentative D call TRBD1 (6 bases). Germline values: CDR1 LNHNV, CDR2 YYDKDF (reference sequence). The CDR3 is 12 residues long. V lost 3 bases, J lost 7 bases, and 7 bases lay in between. The CDR3 nucleotides read TGTGCCACCAGCAGTAGGGGGAATGAGCAGTTCTTC. Protein sequence: CATSSRGNEQFF.

CDR3 coding DNA: TGCAGTGCTGGCCGAGGAGTGGGCGCGAGGGATACGCAGTATTTT. Protein product: CSAGRGVGARDTQYF. The J gene is TRBJ2-3, the V gene TRBV20-1, with D uncertain. This CDR3 contains 15 residues. Trimming left V 5 bases short and J 6 bases short, with 21 bases between. From germline, CDR1 is DFQATT and CDR2 SNEGSKA (reference sequence).

This clonotype was detected ten times or more. The rearrangement links TRBV9 to TRBJ2-3; TRBD2 matches 8 bases. J gave up 1 base and V 3 bases, and 7 bases lay outside the gene matches. The CDR3 totals 16 residues. The germline V gene encodes CDR1 SGDLS and CDR2 YYNGEE. The CDR3 sequence is CASSAGGGSGTDTQYF. The CDR3 DNA is TGTGCCAGCAGCGCGGGGGGGGGATCTGGCACAGATACGCAGTATTTT.

CDR3 loop: CASTQPPGPKGYTF. DNA of the CDR3: TGTGCCAGCACCCAACCTCCGGGACCGAAGGGCTACACCTTC. The chain has TRBV6-1 and TRBJ1-2; a weak D match, TRBD1 (5 bases). The CDR3 covers 14 residues. Germline-derived CDR1 and CDR2 are MNHNS and SASEGT. Trimming stripped 7 bases from V and 8 bases from J, with 20 bases between.

This clonotype has ten or more counts. The chain links TRBV24-1 to TRBJ1-2; D is unclear. This CDR3 has 13 amino acids. Trimming left V 1 base short and J 6 bases short, with 8 bases between. Germline CDR1 is KGHDR and CDR2 is SFDVKD. As DNA, the CDR3 is TGTGCCACCAGTGATTTCAACCGGAATGGCTACACCTTC. As protein: CATSDFNRNGYTF.

This clonotype was seen at least ten times. CDR3 nucleotide sequence: TGCAGTGCTAGAGCAGGACTAGCGGGAGGGGCCGGGGAGCTGTTTTTT. It yields the protein CSARAGLAGGAGELFF. This chain uses TRBV20-1 with TRBJ2-2, with 15 bases lining up with TRBD2. The V segment lost 1 base and the J segment 6 bases; nucleotides outside the gene matches: 3. The CDR3 is 16 amino acids. CDR1 DFQATT and CDR2 SNEGSKA come from the germline V gene (reference sequence).

The V gene is TRBV20-1, the J gene TRBJ2-1, with no clear D. V was pared by 0 bases and J by 9 bases, with 9 bases between. The CDR3 has 12 amino acids. Per germline, CDR1 DFQATT and CDR2 SNEGSKA (reference sequence). CDR3 sequence: CSARDQIGEQFF. CDR3 in DNA: TGCAGTGCTAGAGATCAAATCGGTGAGCAGTTCTTC.

This clonotype has only a few counts. The chain employs TRBV7-3 and TRBJ2-5, with 10 nucleotides matching TRBD1. Germline V gene lookup returns CDR1 SGHTA and CDR2 FQGTGA. V dropped 8 bases and J dropped 5; count of bases not matched to a gene: 5. The CDR3 totals 13 residues. CDR3 nucleotide sequence: TGTGCCAGCGGCCGGACAGGGGGTGAGACCCAGTACTTC. It yields the protein CASGRTGGETQYF.

This clonotype was detected a few times. The V call is TRBV5-1, the J call TRBJ2-7; D possibly corresponds to TRBD2 (5 bases). Per germline, CDR1 SGHRS and CDR2 YFSETQ. The CDR3 is made up of 15 amino acids. V gave up 0 bases and J gave up 3 bases, with 13 bases separating them. The CDR3 sequence is CASSLGSRENYEQYF. The CDR3 bases are TGCGCCAGCAGCTTGGGTTCTCGGGAAAACTACGAGCAGTACTTC. Complete variable domain (other parts from reference TRBV5-1 and TRBJ2-7): KAGVTQTPRYLIKTRGQQVTLSCSPISGHRSVSWYQQTPGQGLQFLFEYFSETQRNKGNFPGRFSGRQFSNSRSEMNVSTLELGDSALYLCASSLGSRENYEQYFGPGTRLTVT.

This clonotype has a count of ten or more. The chain carries TRBV20-1 and TRBJ2-7, with TRBD2 matching over 7 bases. From germline, CDR1 is DFQATT and CDR2 SNEGSKA (reference sequence). J was trimmed by 4 bases and V by 1 base; bases with no gene match: 4. The CDR3 covers 13 residues. Here the CDR3 DNA reads TGCAGTGCTAGAGTGGAGGGAGGGTACGAGCAGTACTTC. Amino acids: CSARVEGGYEQYF.

This clonotype showed up many times. This chain uses TRBV20-1 with TRBJ2-1; D is ambiguous. The germline CDR1 and CDR2 sequences are DFQATT and SNEGSKA (reference sequence). V was pared by 0 bases and J by 0 bases, with 6 bases between. This CDR3 comprises 14 residues. In nucleotides, the CDR3 is TGCAGTGCTAGAGATCTCAGCTCCTACAATGAGCAGTTCTTC. Protein sequence: CSARDLSSYNEQFF.

This clonotype was observed a few times. A much larger clone sits a single nucleotide away, making a read error possible. This chain joins TRBV12-3 or TRBV12-4 and TRBJ2-1; D is uncertain. CDR3 length equals 14 residues. The CDR3 loop is CASSPTRSHNEQFF. Here the CDR3 DNA reads TGTGCCAGCAGCCCCACTCGCTCCCACAATGAGCAGTTCTTC.